The next 3 T cell receptor beta chains were all read from a single sample in a study of PD-1 blockade in classical Hodgkin lymphoma (dated by TCRdb to about 2020). The time point label on this specimen signifies: newly diagnosed, previously untreated cHL patient sample. The library was obtained by the immunoSEQ multiplex PCR assay. The table was pulled from immuneACCESS by TCRdb, which kept in-frame rearrangements only. Such tables lose some clones; where checked, under half of the loss comes from unresolved V genes, and the rest has no known cause. The sample table holds 20,000 to 25,000 clones, of which roughly 94% were seen once. The ten largest clones add up to about 3.6% of the sample. The sequencing sample was made of peripheral blood mononuclear cells (PBMCs). The source of these receptors is a human donor with classical Hodgkin lymphoma.

This CDR3 reads CASDQGNEQYF. DNA for the CDR3: TGTGCCAGTGACCAGGGTAACGAGCAGTACTTC. This rearrangement joins TRBV25-1 to TRBJ2-7; D possibly corresponds to TRBD1 (5 bases). The CDR3 loop spans 11 amino acids. Germline V lookup: CDR1 MGHDK, CDR2 SYGVNS. Trimming removed 9 bases from V and 5 bases from J, with 11 bases in between.

The gene calls are TRBV25-1 and TRBJ2-7; the D gene is possibly TRBD1 (6 bases). V lost 0 bases to trimming and J lost 5 bases, with 11 bases between them. The CDR3 contains 14 residues. Germline lookup yields CDR1 MGHDK and CDR2 SYGVNS. CDR3 region: CASSEYGQFHEQYF. CDR3 in DNA: TGTGCCAGCAGTGAATATGGACAGTTCCACGAGCAGTACTTC.

The chain uses TRBV5-6 and TRBJ2-4; D is undetermined. The CDR3 is made up of 16 amino acids. Germline loops: CDR1 SGHDT, CDR2 YYEEEE. V dropped 0 bases and J dropped 0 bases, with 10 bases sitting between them. The CDR3 bases are TGTGCCAGCAGCTTGGAACGGAGACTAGCCAAAAACATTCAGTACTTC. It yields the protein CASSLERRLAKNIQYF.